Listed here is a single TCR beta chain. Which antigen it targets is not known. Nothing much larger sits one base from this clone, and base qualities are not available. This sample is drawn from a study of blood T cells in healthy people across ages (dated by TCRdb to 2013 to 2016). Broadly, across the study: In model experiments, roughly one uniquely barcoded TCR beta cDNA molecule per two T cells was captured by template switching. Using deep sequencing normalized with unique cDNA molecular identifiers, the study measured how TCR beta repertoire diversity changes with age. The donors were divided into four age groups: young (average around 16 years), middle-aged (approximately 39), aged (about 61) and long-lived (more than 75). To avoid experimental bias, donors of different ages were spread randomly across the sequencing lanes. Using the same blood draw, the study looked at two additional independent replicas of 1 million unique cDNA reads for two donors, one aged 18 to 30 and the other aged 80 or older. Points the paper makes about the study in general: Compared with the aged group, the long-lived group had more naive CD4+ T cells, fewer expanded clones and increased TCR diversity, a pattern suggesting age selection. As age increased, observed TCR beta diversity per million T cells dropped in a roughly linear way, and a significant reduction was already evident by age about 40. The CMV infection status of donors was not known, potentially confounding age-related changes in expanded clonotypes. Conclusive comparison of naive and antigen-experienced compartments was prevented by the profiling of bulk unsorted PBMCs. There was a strong correlation between observed TCR beta diversity and the percentage of naive T cells measured by flow cytometry. Total diversity estimates from one million sequenced T cells were considered lower bounds and underestimates.

Libraries were constructed by 5' RACE. The second PCR ran for about 6 to 12 cycles and used a J-beta primer mix along with a sample-barcoded 5' primer. A unique molecular identifier was introduced onto each TCR beta cDNA molecule by a template-switch 5' adaptor carrying 12 random nucleotides. At least 3 million CDR3-containing paired-end reads were obtained from each sample. First-strand cDNA was synthesized from all RNA with the Mint cDNA synthesis kit, primed by a TRBC-specific oligonucleotide. Following uracil-DNA glycosylase treatment, a first 18-cycle PCR with universal primers M1SS and BC2_uni_R was performed on all cDNA. On the authors' methods: For normalization, 1 million high-quality reads, each with a distinct molecular identifier, were randomly selected from each sample. Reads sharing molecular identifiers were discarded rather than binned into consensus sequences. MiTCR, set to a Q25 quality threshold and the strictest error-elimination algorithm, was used for CDR3 identification, clonotype clustering and error correction. A nonparametric unseen species model with Euler transformation was used to estimate lower-bound total TCR beta diversity. TCRdb reran the public reads through fastp at Q25 and MiXCR, keeping productive beta chains. Each CDR3 protein gets just one entry, which takes the most common genes and DNA from the rows behind it. The V and J calls shown here were made by TCRdb, not taken from the authors' results. The sample table records around 1,800,000 distinct CDR3 sequences; 30% to 40% of these occur just once. Of the sample, around 23% falls within the top ten clones.

Trimming takes 1 base off V and 6 bases off J; junction bases not matched to a gene: 0. The CDR3 goes from the cysteine to the phenylalanine over 11 residues. Only the CDR3 DNA is retained, 33 bases long and in frame from the first base. The germline V gene encodes CDR1 DFQATT and CDR2 SNEGSKA (reference sequence). Donors were about 36 systemically healthy Caucasian individuals from Russia aged roughly 6 to 90 years. Roughly 10 milliliters of peripheral blood were drawn from each donor into EDTA-treated Vacutainer tubes. PBMCs were isolated by Ficoll-Paque density-gradient centrifugation, with at least 6.5 million obtained per sample. Trizol reagent was used to extract total RNA from the PBMCs, yielding at least 5 micrograms per sample. For every donor, flow cytometry on a PBMC aliquot measured the percentage of naive CD45RAhigh/CD27high T cells.

The material sequenced was blood. This receptor was identified in a human donor in good health. This sequence uses TRBV20-1 and TRBJ2-7; the central 7 bases match TRBD2. The sequence in DNA is TGCAGTGCTAGAGCGGGGGGCGAGCAGTACTTC. Translated, this is CSARAGGEQYF.